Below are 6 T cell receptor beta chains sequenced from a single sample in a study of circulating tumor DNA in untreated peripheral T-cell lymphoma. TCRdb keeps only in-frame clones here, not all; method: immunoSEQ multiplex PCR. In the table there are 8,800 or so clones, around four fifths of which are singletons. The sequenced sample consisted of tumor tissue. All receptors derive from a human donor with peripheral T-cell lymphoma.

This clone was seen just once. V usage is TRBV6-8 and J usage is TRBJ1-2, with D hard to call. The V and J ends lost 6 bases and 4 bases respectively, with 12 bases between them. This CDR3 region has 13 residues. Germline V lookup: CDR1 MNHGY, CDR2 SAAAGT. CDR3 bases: TGTGCCAGCAGCTTCGGCCGGCTCTATGGCTACACCTTC. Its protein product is CASSFGRLYGYTF.

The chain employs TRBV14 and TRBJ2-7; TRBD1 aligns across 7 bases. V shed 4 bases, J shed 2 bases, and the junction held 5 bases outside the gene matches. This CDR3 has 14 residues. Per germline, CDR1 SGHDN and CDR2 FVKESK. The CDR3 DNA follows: TGTGCCAGCAGCCCCGGGACAGAGACCTACGAGCAGTACTTC. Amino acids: CASSPGTETYEQYF.

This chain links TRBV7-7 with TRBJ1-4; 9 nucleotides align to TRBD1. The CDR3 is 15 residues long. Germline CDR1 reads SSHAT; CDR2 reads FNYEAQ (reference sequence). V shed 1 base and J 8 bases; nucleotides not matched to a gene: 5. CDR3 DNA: TGTGCCAGCAGCTTAGTCTTTGACAGGGGGGAAAAACTGTTTTTT. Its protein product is CASSLVFDRGEKLFF. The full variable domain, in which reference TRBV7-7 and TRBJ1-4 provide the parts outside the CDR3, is GAGVSQSPRYKVTKRGQDVTLRCDPISSHATLYWYQQALGQGPEFLTYFNYEAQPDKSGLPSDRFSAERPEGSISTLTIQRTEQRDSAMYRCASSLVFDRGEKLFFGSGTQLSVL.

The CDR3: CASSYSPETEAFF. Written as DNA, the CDR3 is TGTGCCAGCAGTTACAGCCCGGAGACTGAAGCTTTCTTT. This chain joins TRBV6-8 and TRBJ1-1; D ambiguous. Deletions cut 2 bases from V and 5 bases from J, with 9 bases between. CDR3 length equals 13 residues. Germline values: CDR1 MNHGY, CDR2 SAAAGT.

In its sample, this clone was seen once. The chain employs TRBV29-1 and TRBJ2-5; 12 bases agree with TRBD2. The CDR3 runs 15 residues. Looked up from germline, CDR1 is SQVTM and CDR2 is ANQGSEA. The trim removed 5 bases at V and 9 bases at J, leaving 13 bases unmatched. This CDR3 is CSVHLLAGGRKAQYF. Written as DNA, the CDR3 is TGCAGCGTTCATCTACTAGCGGGGGGCCGCAAGGCCCAGTACTTC.

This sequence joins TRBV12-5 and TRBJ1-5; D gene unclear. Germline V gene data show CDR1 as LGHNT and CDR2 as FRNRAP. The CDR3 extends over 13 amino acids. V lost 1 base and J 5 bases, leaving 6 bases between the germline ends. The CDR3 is CASGLGGHQPQHF. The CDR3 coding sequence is TGTGCTAGTGGTTTGGGGGGTCATCAGCCCCAGCATTTT.